These 29 T cell receptor beta chains came from one sample sequenced in a study of T-cell memory formation after mild COVID-19 (dated by TCRdb to the early 2020s). Libraries came from 5' RACE. TCRdb lists the instrument as Illumina NovaSeq 6000. Using fastp at Q25 and MiXCR, TCRdb reprocessed the public reads and kept productive beta chains. Each record represents a unique CDR3 protein, reported with the most common genes and DNA among its rows. The sample table shows hundreds of thousands of distinct CDR3 sequences, and more than 15% are seen once. About a fifth of the sample is held by the ten biggest clonotypes. The sequenced material came from PBMCs or a T cell subset sorted from them (not recorded which). These receptors all come from a man younger than 30 who had mild COVID-19 (a few samples of this study predate the infection). The sample titles of this study are shuffled in the database, so cell type and time point are left out; the donor was told from shared clones.

The gene calls are TRBV29-1 and TRBJ2-7, with D tentatively TRBD1 (6 bases). The CDR3 loop spans 13 amino acids. Germline assignment: CDR1 SQVTM and CDR2 ANQGSEA. V gave up 5 bases and J gave up 2 bases, with 13 bases separating them. The DNA for the CDR3 is TGCAGCGTTCAGGGTGGGACACCCTACGAGCAGTACTTC. Translated: CSVQGGTPYEQYF.

The V call is TRBV27, the J call TRBJ1-2; 9 nucleotides line up with TRBD1. This CDR3 has 14 residues. Germline CDR1 is MNHEY and CDR2 is SMNVEV (reference sequence). After removal of 6 bases from V and 5 bases from J, the junction contained 7 bases not matched to a gene. The CDR3 region is CASRGTGPRYGYTF. CDR3 nucleotides: TGTGCCAGCAGGGGGACAGGGCCTAGGTATGGCTACACCTTC.

The chain carries TRBV11-2 and TRBJ2-7; 10 nucleotides align to TRBD2. Germline V gene sequence: CDR1 SGHAT, CDR2 FQNNGV. After removal of 1 base from V and 4 bases from J, the junction contained 10 bases not matched to a gene. CDR3 size: 17 residues. CDR3 region: CASSLALAGGARYEQYF. CDR3 DNA: TGTGCCAGCAGCTTAGCATTAGCGGGGGGAGCAAGGTACGAGCAGTACTTC.

This clonotype has a handful of counts. V usage is TRBV29-1 and J usage is TRBJ1-2, with a tentative D call TRBD1 (5 bases). The V gene's germline CDR1 is SQVTM and CDR2 ANQGSEA. The CDR3 runs 11 residues. V was trimmed by 5 bases and J by 7 bases, leaving 11 bases between them. The CDR3 region is CSVRGMIGYTF. In DNA, the CDR3 is TGCAGCGTTCGGGGGATGATTGGCTACACCTTC.

Only a few counts were recorded for this clonotype. This chain joins TRBV6-5 and TRBJ2-5; 14 bases line up with TRBD2. After removal of 8 bases from V and 5 bases from J, the junction contained 1 base not matched to a gene. The CDR3 sequence is 13 residues long. Germline V gene data show CDR1 as MNHEY and CDR2 as SVGAGI. The chain's CDR3 is CASGLAGGETQYF. The CDR3 DNA reads TGTGCCAGCGGACTAGCGGGGGGTGAGACCCAGTACTTC.

There are a few counts of this clonotype. The CDR3: CSATLAGGYNEQFF. As DNA, the CDR3 is TGCAGTGCCACTTTAGCGGGGGGCTACAATGAGCAGTTCTTC. V is TRBV20-1 and J is TRBJ2-1; 10 bases are a match to TRBD2. CDR1 is DFQATT, CDR2 SNEGSKA, per germline (reference sequence). V was pared by 6 bases and J by 3 bases, with 5 bases of the junction left unmatched. This CDR3 is built from 14 residues.

The table lists this clonotype with a few counts. The V call is TRBV6-5, the J call TRBJ1-5; maybe TRBD1 (6 bases). The CDR3 is made up of 15 amino acids. V was pared by 6 bases and J by 3 bases, with 15 bases between. Germline loops: CDR1 MNHEY, CDR2 SVGAGI. CDR3 loop: CASSLFPGDNQPQHF. The CDR3 DNA is TGTGCCAGCAGCTTGTTTCCAGGGGACAATCAGCCCCAGCATTTT.

The V call is TRBV6-5, the J call TRBJ1-2; 7 bases match TRBD1. Trimming cost V 4 bases and J 6 bases; bases outside gene matches: 8. The CDR3 runs to 14 residues. The V gene's germline CDR1 is MNHEY and CDR2 SVGAGI. CDR3 DNA sequence: TGTGCCAGCAGTTCCCAGGGGGGGCGGAATGGCTACACCTTC. Translating it yields CASSSQGGRNGYTF.

This clonotype appeared a few times. The rearrangement uses TRBV7-2 and TRBJ1-5; no clear D gene. Germline values: CDR1 SGHTA, CDR2 FQGNSA. Trimming pared 1 base from V and 6 bases from J, leaving 10 bases between. The CDR3 sequence is 14 residues long. CDR3 loop: CASSLDYSTQPQHF. CDR3 coding DNA: TGTGCCAGCAGCTTAGATTATTCTACTCAGCCCCAGCATTTT.

This clonotype was detected a few times. V usage is TRBV7-3 and J usage is TRBJ2-3; the D gene is possibly TRBD2 (7 bases). V lost 10 bases to trimming and J lost 6 bases, with 20 bases between them. CDR1 and CDR2 (germline): SGHTA, FQGTGA. CDR3 size: 14 residues. CDR3 loop: CATSWGGALDTQYF. CDR3 nucleotides: TGTGCCACCTCATGGGGGGGGGCGTTGGATACGCAGTATTTT.

This chain links TRBV7-9 with TRBJ2-7; unclear D gene. V dropped 5 bases and J dropped 0 bases, with 11 bases sitting between them. Germline V gene data show CDR1 as SEHNR and CDR2 as FQNEAQ (reference sequence). The CDR3 loop spans 14 amino acids. This chain's CDR3 is CASSGFPSSYEQYF. CDR3 nucleotides: TGTGCCAGCAGCGGATTTCCGAGCTCCTACGAGCAGTACTTC.

As for this clonotype: One end of the junction varies from germline; a read error may be responsible. The chain recombines TRBV15 with TRBJ1-4; unclear D gene. Germline-derived CDR1 and CDR2 are LNHNV and YYDKDF (reference sequence). The CDR3 spans 12 residues. CDR3 nucleotides: TGTGCCACCCGCAGAAAGAATGAAAAACTGTTTTTT. Translated, it gives CATRRKNEKLFF.

CDR3 in amino acids: CASSQDGTGEEKLFF. DNA of the CDR3: TGTGCCAGCAGCCAGGATGGGACAGGGGAGGAAAAACTGTTTTTT. This chain connects TRBV4-2 to TRBJ1-4, with 10 bases lining up with TRBD1. The germline V gene has CDR1 LGHNA and CDR2 YNFKEQ. V was pared by 3 bases and J by 8 bases, with 6 bases of the junction left unmatched. The CDR3 contains 15 residues.

This clonotype showed up just a few times. The J gene is TRBJ2-1, the V gene TRBV5-1; 8 nucleotides agree with TRBD2. The CDR3 loop spans 15 amino acids. Germline-derived CDR1 and CDR2 are SGHRS and YFSETQ. V lost 2 bases, J lost 6 bases, and 7 bases stayed unmatched. CDR3 region: CASSFRGGKGNEQFF. CDR3 nucleotides: TGCGCCAGCAGCTTTCGGGGGGGAAAAGGCAATGAGCAGTTCTTC.

This clonotype occurred a few times. V gene TRBV20-1 combines with J gene TRBJ2-1, with 7 nucleotides matching TRBD2. CDR1 and CDR2 (germline): DFQATT, SNEGSKA (reference sequence). The CDR3 sequence is 16 residues long. V shed 1 base, J shed 2 bases, and the junction held 8 bases outside the gene matches. CDR3 nucleotide sequence: TGCAGTGCTAGAGTCGTGACTAGCAGTGCCTACAATGAGCAGTTCTTC. Translated: CSARVVTSSAYNEQFF.

This sequence joins TRBV7-9 and TRBJ2-3; TRBD1 agrees at 12 bases. V trimming: 6 bases; J trimming: 5 bases; junction bases outside the gene matches: 3. The CDR3 loop spans 14 amino acids. The germline gives CDR1 SEHNR, CDR2 FQNEAQ (reference sequence). CDR3 region: CASRGQGAKDTQYF. For the CDR3, the DNA is TGTGCCAGCAGGGGACAGGGGGCGAAAGATACGCAGTATTTT.

This clonotype turned up a few times. V gene TRBV29-1 combines with J gene TRBJ2-7; D remains ambiguous. This CDR3 is built from 11 residues. Deletions cut 1 base from V and 7 bases from J, with 8 bases between. Germline V gene lookup returns CDR1 SQVTM and CDR2 ANQGSEA. In DNA form, the CDR3 reads TGCAGCGTTGAAGGGGTGAGGGAGCAGTACTTC. Translating gives CSVEGVREQYF.

This sequence joins TRBV7-2 and TRBJ2-5; D is undetermined. V lost 4 bases and J 5 bases, leaving 11 bases between the germline ends. The length of the CDR3 is 13 residues. The V gene's germline CDR1 is SGHTA and CDR2 FQGNSA. CDR3 sequence: CASSSSPGETQYF. CDR3 bases: TGTGCCAGCAGCTCCTCACCTGGGGAGACCCAGTACTTC.

This clonotype has a handful of counts. CDR3 protein: CASSSQTGLPSEQYF. Here the CDR3 DNA reads TGCGCCAGCAGCTCCCAAACGGGACTCCCTAGCGAGCAGTACTTC. This sequence joins TRBV5-1 and TRBJ2-7, with D possibly TRBD2 on 6 matching bases. Germline lookup yields CDR1 SGHRS and CDR2 YFSETQ. The CDR3 covers 15 residues. V was cut by 3 bases and J by 6 bases, with 19 bases left in between.

The chain uses TRBV7-2 and TRBJ1-2; a weak D match, TRBD1 (5 bases). The CDR3 spans 15 residues. The germline V gene has CDR1 SGHTA and CDR2 FQGNSA. Deletions cut 1 base from V and 6 bases from J, with 15 bases between. The CDR3 sequence is CASSLVHGGNHGYTF. The CDR3 DNA sequence: TGTGCCAGCAGCTTAGTCCACGGGGGGAACCATGGCTACACCTTC.

The chain uses TRBV12-3 or TRBV12-4 and TRBJ1-5; 7 bases agree with TRBD1. CDR3 length: 15 amino acids. V lost 6 bases to trimming and J lost 6 bases; unmatched junction nucleotides: 11. This CDR3 is CASSLRDSSIQPQHF. DNA for the CDR3: TGTGCCAGCAGCCTACGGGACAGCTCAATTCAGCCCCAGCATTTT.

This clonotype occurred many times. This sequence joins TRBV11-2 and TRBJ2-7; perhaps TRBD2 as D (5 bases). Germline assignment: CDR1 SGHAT and CDR2 FQNNGV. The V end lost 0 bases, the J end lost 3 bases, and 15 bases lay between the germline ends. The length of the CDR3 is 16 residues. CDR3 in amino acids: CASSLDRAGLNYEQYF. For the CDR3, the DNA is TGTGCCAGCAGCTTAGATCGGGCAGGACTTAACTACGAGCAGTACTTC.

The table lists this clonotype with a few counts. This sequence joins TRBV11-2 and TRBJ2-5; 15 bases match TRBD2. Trimming removed 2 bases from V and 4 bases from J; junction bases left unmatched: 5. The CDR3 spans 17 residues. CDR1 is SGHAT, CDR2 FQNNGV, per germline. The CDR3 coding sequence is TGTGCCAGCAGCTTACGGGGACTAGCGGGGGGATTAGAGACCCAGTACTTC. Residues: CASSLRGLAGGLETQYF.

J is TRBJ2-2 and V is TRBV7-3; 10 bases are shared with TRBD2. V lost 6 bases to trimming and J lost 1 base; unmatched junction nucleotides: 2. From germline, CDR1 is SGHTA and CDR2 FQGTGA. CDR3 size: 15 residues. The CDR3 DNA reads as TGTGCCAGCAGGCCTAGCGGGGGGAACACCGGGGAGCTGTTTTTT. It yields the protein CASRPSGGNTGELFF.

This clonotype was seen a handful of times. This chain connects TRBV28 to TRBJ2-3; TRBD2 matches 13 bases. The CDR3 covers 16 residues. The V gene end was trimmed by 7 bases and the J gene end by 2 bases; junction bases not matched to a gene: 6. The V gene's germline CDR1 is MDHEN and CDR2 SYDVKM. The CDR3 sequence is CASTRLAGGFTDTQYF. The CDR3 region has the DNA TGTGCCAGCACTCGACTAGCGGGGGGTTTCACAGATACGCAGTATTTT.

The gene calls are TRBV14 and TRBJ1-6; no reliable D call. CDR3 length: 17 amino acids. The V gene lost 1 base and the J gene lost 0 bases, with 10 bases spanning the gap. Germline lookup yields CDR1 SGHDN and CDR2 FVKESK. The CDR3 here is CASSQGYGSSYNSPLHF. As DNA, the CDR3 is TGTGCCAGCAGCCAAGGATACGGGAGCTCCTATAATTCACCCCTCCACTTT. Supplemented by reference TRBV14 and TRBJ1-6, the full variable domain reads EAGVTQFPSHSVIEKGQTVTLRCDPISGHDNLYWYRRVMGKEIKFLLHFVKESKQDESGMPNNRFLAERTGGTYSTLKVQPAELEDSGVYFCASSQGYGSSYNSPLHFGNGTRLTVT.

This chain uses TRBV4-3 with TRBJ2-5; D is undetermined. V shed 5 bases and J shed 7 bases, with 14 bases lying between them. The germline gives CDR1 LGHNA, CDR2 YSLEER. The CDR3 loop spans 13 amino acids. CDR3 loop: CASSGEAWGTQYF. The CDR3 DNA reads TGCGCCAGCAGCGGCGAGGCCTGGGGGACCCAGTACTTC.

This clonotype was counted only a few times. The chain's CDR3 is CASIYDSNNEQFF. DNA of the CDR3: TGTGCCAGCATCTACGACTCAAACAATGAGCAGTTCTTC. This chain connects TRBV2 to TRBJ2-1; D uncertain. The CDR3 is made up of 13 amino acids. Germline V CDR1 and CDR2: SNHLY, FYNNEI. V dropped 7 bases and J dropped 5 bases, with 12 bases sitting between them.

This clonotype was observed a few times. The chain has TRBV6-6 and TRBJ2-3; D gene unclear. V was clipped by 8 bases and J by 1 base, with 16 bases between them. Germline CDR1 reads MNHNY; CDR2 reads SVGAGI (reference sequence). CDR3 size: 15 residues. The CDR3 reads CASRLWVLGTDTQYF. CDR3 coding DNA: TGTGCCAGCCGCCTCTGGGTCTTAGGCACAGATACGCAGTATTTT.